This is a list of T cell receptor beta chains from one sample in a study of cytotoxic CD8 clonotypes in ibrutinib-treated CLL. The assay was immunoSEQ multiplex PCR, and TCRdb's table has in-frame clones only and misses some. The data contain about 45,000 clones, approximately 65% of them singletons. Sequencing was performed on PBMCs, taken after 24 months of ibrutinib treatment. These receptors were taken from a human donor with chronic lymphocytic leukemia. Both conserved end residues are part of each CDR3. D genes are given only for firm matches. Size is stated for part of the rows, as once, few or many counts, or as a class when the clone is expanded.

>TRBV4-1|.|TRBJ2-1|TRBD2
TGCGCCAGCAGCCAAGTGACTAGCGGGAGCCATGAGCAGTTCTTC
CASSQVTSGSHEQFF
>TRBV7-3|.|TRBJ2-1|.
TGTGCCAGCAGCTTTTCCTCATGTCGGACCTGGAATGAGCAGTTCTTC
CASSFSSCRTWNEQFF
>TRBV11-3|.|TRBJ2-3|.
TGTGCCAGCAGCTTCGTGGGAGATACGCAGTATTTT
CASSFVGDTQYF
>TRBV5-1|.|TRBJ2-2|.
TGCGCCAGCAGCTCCCACGTGGGCGGGACCAACACCGGGGAGCTGTTTTTT
CASSSHVGGTNTGELFF
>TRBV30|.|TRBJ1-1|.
TGTGCCTGGAGTGTCGCCCACCTTGAAGCTTTCTTT
CAWSVAHLEAFF
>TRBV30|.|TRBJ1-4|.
TGTGCCTGGAGTCGGACGTCGCGCCCTGAAAAACTGTTTTTT
CAWSRTSRPEKLFF
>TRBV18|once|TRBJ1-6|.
TGTGCCAGCTCGTCCGCCCCAGGGTTCGCCCTCCACTTT
CASSSAPGFALHF
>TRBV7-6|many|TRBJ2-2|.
TGTGCCAGCAGCCCCCTGCGAGAGCTGTTTTTT
CASSPLRELFF
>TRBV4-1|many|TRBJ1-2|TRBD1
TGCGCCAGCAGCCAAGCGGGACAGGGGAACTATGGCTACACCTTC
CASSQAGQGNYGYTF
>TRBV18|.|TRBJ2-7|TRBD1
TGTGCCAGCTCACCACGCCGGGACAGGAGCTCCTACGAGCAGTACTTC
CASSPRRDRSSYEQYF
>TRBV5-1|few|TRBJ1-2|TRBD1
TGCGCCTCTCACTCTGGACAGGGGGCCCCCCGGTATGGCTACACCTTC
CASHSGQGAPRYGYTF
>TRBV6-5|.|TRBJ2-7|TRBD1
TGTGCCAGCAGTTATTCCGGGACAGGGGTAATGTACGAGCAGTACTTC
CASSYSGTGVMYEQYF
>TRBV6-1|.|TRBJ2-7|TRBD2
TGTGCCAGCAGTGAATTTAGCGGGAGGGCCTACGAGCAGTACTTC
CASSEFSGRAYEQYF
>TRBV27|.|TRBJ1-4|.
TGTGCCAGCAGTCGATTAGGGATTTTTGCAACTAATGAAAAACTGTTTTTT
CASSRLGIFATNEKLFF
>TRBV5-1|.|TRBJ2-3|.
TGCGCCAGCAGCCCGCGTCTCAGATCTAGCACAGATACGCAGTATTTT
CASSPRLRSSTDTQYF
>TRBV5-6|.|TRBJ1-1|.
TGTGCCAGCAGCCCGGTCCACCAGAACACTGAAGCTTTCTTT
CASSPVHQNTEAFF
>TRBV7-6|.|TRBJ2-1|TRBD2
TGTGCCAGCAGCTCGTTACCGGGACTAGCGGGCAATGAGCAGTTCTTC
CASSSLPGLAGNEQFF
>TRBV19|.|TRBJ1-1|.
TGTGCCAGTTTGGGGGCGGGGGTACTCCGTCGGACTGAAGCTTTCTTT
CASLGAGVLRRTEAFF
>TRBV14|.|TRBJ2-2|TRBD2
TGTGCCAGCGCTGGACTAGCGGGAGGTTCCGGGGAGCTGTTTTTT
CASAGLAGGSGELFF
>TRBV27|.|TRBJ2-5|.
TGTGCCAGCAGTTTACTGGCGGGGTTTCGAGAGACCCAGTACTTC
CASSLLAGFRETQYF
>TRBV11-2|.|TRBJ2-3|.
TGTGCCAGCAGCTTCCAGGGAACAGATACGCAGTATTTT
CASSFQGTDTQYF
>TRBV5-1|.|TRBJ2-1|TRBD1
TGCGCCAGCAGCTCTTTACAGGGGAACAACGAGCAGTTCTTC
CASSSLQGNNEQFF
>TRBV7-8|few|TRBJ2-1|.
TGTGCCAGCAGCTCTGACTTAGGGGCCCCTTACAATGAGCAGTTCTTC
CASSSDLGAPYNEQFF
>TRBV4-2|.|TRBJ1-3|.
TGTGCCAGCAGCCAAGATAGTGGCCAACTCCACTCTGGAAACACCATATATTTT
CASSQDSGQLHSGNTIYF
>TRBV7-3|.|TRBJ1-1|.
TGCGCCAGCAGCCCACCGGGGGGCAACACTGAAGCTTTCTTT
CASSPPGGNTEAFF
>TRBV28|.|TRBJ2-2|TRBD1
TGTGCCAGCAGGCTGGACAGGGGATCCGGGGAGCTGTTTTTT
CASRLDRGSGELFF
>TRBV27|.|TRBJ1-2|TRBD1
TGTGCCAGCGGGGGACAGTCTAACTATGGCTACACCTTC
CASGGQSNYGYTF
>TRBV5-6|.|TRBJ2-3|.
TGTGCCAGCGGGGTAGCTGGGACAGATACGCAGTATTTT
CASGVAGTDTQYF
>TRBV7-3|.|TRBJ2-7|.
TGTGCCAGCAGCTTAAAAGCCGGAGGAAGCGAGCAGTACTTC
CASSLKAGGSEQYF
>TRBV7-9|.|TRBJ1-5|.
TGTGCCAGCAGCTCTGGGATATTGGGGCAGCCCCAGCATTTT
CASSSGILGQPQHF
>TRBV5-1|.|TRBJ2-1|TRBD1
TGCGCCAGCAGCTTCAGGGGGAATGAGCAGTTCTTC
CASSFRGNEQFF
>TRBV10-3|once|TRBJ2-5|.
TGTGCCATCAGTGCGGTTTTACGGGGGGCAGAGACCCAGTACTTC
CAISAVLRGAETQYF
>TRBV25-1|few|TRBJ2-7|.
TGTGCCAGCAGGGTCGGGGCAGCTCCTTACGAGCAGTACTTC
CASRVGAAPYEQYF
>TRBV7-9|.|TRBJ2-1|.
TGTGCCAGCAGCTTAGGCTGGCCGGGACCATCATACAATGAGCAGTTCTTC
CASSLGWPGPSYNEQFF
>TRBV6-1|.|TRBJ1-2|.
TGTGCCAGCAGTGAGACATTCACAGGGAGGGTAGGCTACACCTTC
CASSETFTGRVGYTF
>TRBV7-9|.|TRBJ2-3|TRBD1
TGTGCCAGCAGCTCCCCCGGGACAGGAAGCACAGATACGCAGTATTTT
CASSSPGTGSTDTQYF
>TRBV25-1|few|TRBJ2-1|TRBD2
TGTGCCAGCAGTTTACTAGCGGGAGAGAGGAATGAGCAGTTCTTC
CASSLLAGERNEQFF
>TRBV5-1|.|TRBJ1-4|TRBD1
TGCGCCAGCAGCCCCCGGACAGGCACTAATGAAAAACTGTTTTTT
CASSPRTGTNEKLFF
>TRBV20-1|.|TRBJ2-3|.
TGCAGTGCTCGCATGGGAGGAACGCAGTATTTT
CSARMGGTQYF
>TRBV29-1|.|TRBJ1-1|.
TGCAGCGTTGAAGGAGGGCGGTGGAACACTGAAGCTTTCTTT
CSVEGGRWNTEAFF
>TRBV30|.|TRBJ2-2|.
TGTGCCTGGCATAGGGTGGACGGGGAGCTGTTTTTT
CAWHRVDGELFF
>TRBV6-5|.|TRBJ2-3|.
TGTGCCAGCAGTTACTGGGCAGGGCCCACAGATACGCAGTATTTT
CASSYWAGPTDTQYF
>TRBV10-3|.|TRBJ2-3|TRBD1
TGTGCCATCAGCACACAGGGGGATACGCAGTATTTT
CAISTQGDTQYF
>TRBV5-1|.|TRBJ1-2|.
TGCGCCAGCAGTTACAACGCGGGAGTTGGCGGACTCCTCTATGGCTACACCTTC
CASSYNAGVGGLLYGYTF
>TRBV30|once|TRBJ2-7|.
TGTGCCTGGAGACTAGGCGGGGGCCTTTCCTACGAGCAGTACTTC
CAWRLGGGLSYEQYF
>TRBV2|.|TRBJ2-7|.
TGTGCCAGCAGTGAAGAGGACGTGACCTACGAGCAGTACTTC
CASSEEDVTYEQYF
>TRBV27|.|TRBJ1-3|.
TGTGCCAGCAAGGGAGCTGGAAACACCATATATTTT
CASKGAGNTIYF
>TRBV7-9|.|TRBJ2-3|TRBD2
TGTGCCAGCAGCTTAGGGAGCGGGGCTAGCACAGATACGCAGTATTTT
CASSLGSGASTDTQYF
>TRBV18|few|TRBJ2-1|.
TGTGCCAGCTCACCTCAGGCGGGCTACAATGAGCAGTTCTTC
CASSPQAGYNEQFF
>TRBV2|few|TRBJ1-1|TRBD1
TGTGCCAGCAGTTACAGGGGCATGGCTGAAGCTTTCTTT
CASSYRGMAEAFF
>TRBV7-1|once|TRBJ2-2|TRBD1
TGTGCCACCCGGGACAGGGGGAACACCGGGGAGCTGTTTTTT
CATRDRGNTGELFF
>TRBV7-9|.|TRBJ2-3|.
TGTGCCAGCAGCTTGTTTTCAGATACGCAGTATTTT
CASSLFSDTQYF